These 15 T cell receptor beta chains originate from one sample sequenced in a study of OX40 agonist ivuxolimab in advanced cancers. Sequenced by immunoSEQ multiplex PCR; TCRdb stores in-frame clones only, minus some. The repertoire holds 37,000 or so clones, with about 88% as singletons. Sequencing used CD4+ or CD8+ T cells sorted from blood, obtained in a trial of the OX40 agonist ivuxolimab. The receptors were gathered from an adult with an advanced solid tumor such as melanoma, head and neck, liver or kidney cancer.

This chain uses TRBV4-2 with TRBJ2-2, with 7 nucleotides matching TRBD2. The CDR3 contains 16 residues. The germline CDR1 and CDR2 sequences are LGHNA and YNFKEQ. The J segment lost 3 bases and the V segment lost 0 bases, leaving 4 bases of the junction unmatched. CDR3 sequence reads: CASSQERGYDTGELFF. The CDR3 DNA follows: TGTGCCAGCAGCCAAGAGCGGGGGTATGACACCGGGGAGCTGTTTTTT.

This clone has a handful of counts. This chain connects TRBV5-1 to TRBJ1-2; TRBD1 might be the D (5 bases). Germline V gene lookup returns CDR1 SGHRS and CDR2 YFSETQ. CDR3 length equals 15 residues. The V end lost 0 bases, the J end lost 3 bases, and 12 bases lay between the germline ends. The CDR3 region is CASSLEEGAHYGYTF. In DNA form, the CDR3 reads TGCGCCAGCAGCTTGGAAGAAGGGGCTCACTATGGCTACACCTTC.

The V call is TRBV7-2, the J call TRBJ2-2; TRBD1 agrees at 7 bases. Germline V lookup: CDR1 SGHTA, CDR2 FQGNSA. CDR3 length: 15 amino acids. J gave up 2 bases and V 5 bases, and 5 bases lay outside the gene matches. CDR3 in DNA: TGTGCCAGCAGCGTAAACAGGGGAAACACCGGGGAGCTGTTTTTT. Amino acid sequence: CASSVNRGNTGELFF.

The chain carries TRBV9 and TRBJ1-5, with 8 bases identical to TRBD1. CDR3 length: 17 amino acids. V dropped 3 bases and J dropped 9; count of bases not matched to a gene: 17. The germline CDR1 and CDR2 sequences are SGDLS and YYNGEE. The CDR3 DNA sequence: TGTGCCAGCAGCGAGCGAGGACGACAGGGGCCATTGCTGCCCCAGCATTTT. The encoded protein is CASSERGRQGPLLPQHF.

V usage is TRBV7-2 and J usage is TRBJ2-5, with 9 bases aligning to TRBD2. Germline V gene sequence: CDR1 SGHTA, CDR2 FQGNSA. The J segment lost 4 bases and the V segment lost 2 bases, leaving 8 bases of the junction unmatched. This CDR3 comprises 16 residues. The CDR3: CASSLSSSGEIETQYF. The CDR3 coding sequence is TGTGCCAGCAGCTTAAGTTCTAGCGGGGAGATAGAGACCCAGTACTTC.

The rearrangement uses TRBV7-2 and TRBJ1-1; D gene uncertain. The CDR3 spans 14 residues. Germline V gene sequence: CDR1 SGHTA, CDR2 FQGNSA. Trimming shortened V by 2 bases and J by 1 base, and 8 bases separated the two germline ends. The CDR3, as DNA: TGTGCCAGCAGCTTATGGTTAGCGAACACTGAAGCTTTCTTT. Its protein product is CASSLWLANTEAFF.

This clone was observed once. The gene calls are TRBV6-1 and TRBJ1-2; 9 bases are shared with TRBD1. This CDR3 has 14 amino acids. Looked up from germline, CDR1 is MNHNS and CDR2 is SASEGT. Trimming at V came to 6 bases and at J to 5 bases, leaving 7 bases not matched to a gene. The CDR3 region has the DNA TGTGCCAGCAGGGGGACAGGGACCGAGTATGGCTACACCTTC. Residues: CASRGTGTEYGYTF.

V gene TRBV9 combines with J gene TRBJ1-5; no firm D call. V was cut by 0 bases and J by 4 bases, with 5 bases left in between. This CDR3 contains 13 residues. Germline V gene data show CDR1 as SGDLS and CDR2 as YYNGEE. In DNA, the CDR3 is TGTGCCAGCAGCGTAGACGTTAATCAGCCCCAGCATTTT. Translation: CASSVDVNQPQHF.

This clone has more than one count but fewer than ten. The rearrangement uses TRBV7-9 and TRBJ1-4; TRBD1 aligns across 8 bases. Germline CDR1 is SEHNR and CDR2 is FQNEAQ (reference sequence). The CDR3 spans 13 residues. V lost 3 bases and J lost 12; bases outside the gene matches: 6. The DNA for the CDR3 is TGTGCCAGCAGCTTTGACAGGGGAACGGAACTGTTTTTT. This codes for CASSFDRGTELFF.

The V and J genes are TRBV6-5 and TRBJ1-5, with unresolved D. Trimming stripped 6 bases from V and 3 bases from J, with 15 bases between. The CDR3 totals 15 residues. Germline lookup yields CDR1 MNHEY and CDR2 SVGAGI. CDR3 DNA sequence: TGTGCCAGCAGCCCTTCCGGGAACACCAATCAGCCCCAGCATTTT. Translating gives CASSPSGNTNQPQHF.

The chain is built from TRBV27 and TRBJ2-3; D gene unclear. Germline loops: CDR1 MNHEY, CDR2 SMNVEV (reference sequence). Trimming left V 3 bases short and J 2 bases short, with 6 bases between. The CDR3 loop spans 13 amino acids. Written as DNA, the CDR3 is TGTGCCAGCAGTTTCAGGCCCACAGATACGCAGTATTTT. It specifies CASSFRPTDTQYF.

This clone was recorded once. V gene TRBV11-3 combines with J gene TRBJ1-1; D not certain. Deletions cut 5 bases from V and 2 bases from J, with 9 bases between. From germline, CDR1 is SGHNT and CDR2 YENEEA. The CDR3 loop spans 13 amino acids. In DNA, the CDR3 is TGTGCCAGCAGCACCCGGGAAAACACTGAAGCTTTCTTT. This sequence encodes CASSTRENTEAFF.

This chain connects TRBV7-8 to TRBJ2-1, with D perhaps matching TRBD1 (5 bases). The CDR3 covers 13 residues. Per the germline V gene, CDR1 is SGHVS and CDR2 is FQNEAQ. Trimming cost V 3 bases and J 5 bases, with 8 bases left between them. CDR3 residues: CASSLDTHNEQFF. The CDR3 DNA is TGTGCCAGCAGCTTGGACACTCACAATGAGCAGTTCTTC.

In nucleotides, the CDR3 is TGTGCCAGCAGGGGCCTGGGGGGGGGAAAACTGTTTTTT. Encoded protein: CASRGLGGGKLFF. This rearrangement joins TRBV27 to TRBJ1-4; possibly TRBD1 for D (5 bases). The CDR3 totals 13 residues. The germline gives CDR1 MNHEY, CDR2 SMNVEV (reference sequence). The V end lost 6 bases, the J end lost 10 bases, and 15 bases lay between the germline ends.

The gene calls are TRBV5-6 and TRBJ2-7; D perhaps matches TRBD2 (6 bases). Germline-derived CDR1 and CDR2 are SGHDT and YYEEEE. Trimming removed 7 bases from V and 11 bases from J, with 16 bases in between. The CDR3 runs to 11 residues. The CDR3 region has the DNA TGTGCCAGCGGGCGGGGAGTATCTGAGTACTTC. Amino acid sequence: CASGRGVSEYF.